These 22 T cell receptor beta chains were sequenced from one sample in a study of T cell repertoires in aging, cancer and after chemotherapy. Multiplex touch-down PCR with TRB-A/B primers amplified rearranged V-D-J TRB sequences. TCRdb reprocessed the multiplex PCR reads with MiXCR, giving one entry per CDR3 protein. The table includes about 6,700 distinct CDR3 sequences, 53% detected once. Amplification of TCR beta used genomic DNA extracted from peripheral blood. The sequencing sample was made of blood. These receptors originate from a human donor with a solid tumor.

This clonotype has just a few counts. The gene calls are TRBV11-2 and TRBJ2-7, with 8 bases aligning to TRBD2. Trimming took 3 bases from V and 2 from J; bases not matched to a gene: 6. The CDR3 contains 15 residues. The germline CDR1 and CDR2 sequences are SGHAT and FQNNGV. DNA of the CDR3: TGTGCCAGCAGCTTTGGTGCGGGAGGCGCCTACGAGCAGTACTTC. Protein product: CASSFGAGGAYEQYF.

V usage is TRBV6-5 and J usage is TRBJ2-4; 11 bases are a match to TRBD2. Looked up from germline, CDR1 is MNHEY and CDR2 is SVGAGI. The CDR3 runs 15 residues. Unmatched junction bases numbered 4, after V lost 7 bases and J lost 2 bases. CDR3 amino acids: CASKTSGSTKNIQYF. For the CDR3, the DNA is TGTGCCAGCAAAACTAGCGGGAGCACCAAAAACATTCAGTACTTC.

V usage is TRBV6-5 and J usage is TRBJ2-7; 7 bases fit TRBD1. With V trimmed by 6 bases and J by 0 bases, 5 bases remained unmatched. This CDR3 has 14 amino acids. The germline V gene encodes CDR1 MNHEY and CDR2 SVGAGI. CDR3 coding DNA: TGTGCCAGCAGGTCAAGGACAGGCTCCTACGAGCAGTACTTC. Its translation is CASRSRTGSYEQYF.

The chain combines TRBV28 with TRBJ1-2; unclear D gene. This CDR3 comprises 15 residues. V dropped 6 bases and J dropped 4 bases, with 18 bases sitting between them. Germline V gene sequence: CDR1 MDHEN, CDR2 SYDVKM. In nucleotides, the CDR3 is TGTGCCAGCAGCCGGGCCAAGTCTACCTTCTATGGCTACACCTTC. Its translation: CASSRAKSTFYGYTF.

CDR3: CATSRDYNRGSHF. In DNA form, the CDR3 reads TGTGCCACCAGCAGAGATTATAATAGGGGTTCCCACTTT. V usage is TRBV15 and J usage is TRBJ1-6; tentative D call: TRBD1 (5 bases). The V gene's germline CDR1 is LNHNV and CDR2 YYDKDF (reference sequence). V lost 0 bases, J lost 18 bases, and 15 bases lay in between. This CDR3 comprises 13 residues.

The V gene is TRBV29-1, the J gene TRBJ1-1; possible D gene TRBD1, 6 bases. Germline loops: CDR1 SQVTM, CDR2 ANQGSEA. The CDR3 totals 13 residues. Deletions cut 7 bases from V and 0 bases from J, with 12 bases between. The CDR3 DNA is TGCAGCGCAGGGGTTATCATGAACACTGAAGCTTTCTTT. It codes for CSAGVIMNTEAFF.

This chain links TRBV27 with TRBJ2-3; TRBD2 aligns across 9 bases. Looked up from germline, CDR1 is MNHEY and CDR2 is SMNVEV (reference sequence). This CDR3 is 15 amino acids long. With V trimmed by 3 bases and J by 5 bases, 6 bases remained unmatched. CDR3 in DNA: TGTGCCAGCAGTTTGGCGGGAGGGCCGGGAGATACGCAGTATTTT. It yields the protein CASSLAGGPGDTQYF.

This chain uses TRBV5-6 with TRBJ1-2; TRBD1 matches at 7 bases. Germline V lookup: CDR1 SGHDT, CDR2 YYEEEE. V lost 3 bases and J lost 0; bases outside the gene matches: 5. CDR3 length: 15 amino acids. The CDR3 nucleotides are TGTGCCAGCAGCTGGGGGGACAGCTCTAACTATGGCTACACCTTC. Translation: CASSWGDSSNYGYTF. Looking up the rest from reference TRBV5-6 and TRBJ1-2 gives the full variable domain: DAGVTQSPTHLIKTRGQQVTLRCSPKSGHDTVSWYQQALGQGPQFIFQYYEEEERQRGNFPDRFSGHQFPNYSSELNVNALLLGDSALYLCASSWGDSSNYGYTFGSGTRLTVV.

CDR3 nucleotide sequence: TGCAGTGCTAGTAGGGACAGGGGAAAAAATCTGGACACTGAAGCTTTCTTT. It yields the protein CSASRDRGKNLDTEAFF. The rearrangement joins TRBV20-1 to TRBJ1-1; 10 bases match TRBD1. CDR1 is DFQATT and CDR2 is SNEGSKA in the germline V gene (reference sequence). The CDR3 contains 17 residues. The V gene end was trimmed by 3 bases and the J gene end by 3 bases; junction bases not matched to a gene: 13.

This clonotype was observed a handful of times. The chain uses TRBV12-3 or TRBV12-4 and TRBJ1-1, with 8 bases fitting TRBD1. The CDR3 runs to 15 residues. V shed 4 bases, J shed 2 bases, and the junction held 6 bases outside the gene matches. The CDR3 nucleotides read TGTGCCAGCAGTTGGGGACAGGCGACAAACACTGAAGCTTTCTTT. It specifies CASSWGQATNTEAFF.

The chain has TRBV6-1 and TRBJ1-2; D is unclear. CDR3 length: 12 amino acids. CDR1 is MNHNS, CDR2 SASEGT, per germline. V was pared by 4 bases and J by 5 bases, with 8 bases between. The CDR3: CASSVLRYGYTF. The CDR3 DNA reads TGTGCCAGCAGTGTCCTGCGTTATGGCTACACCTTC.

This clonotype has a handful of counts. This chain joins TRBV6-1 and TRBJ2-3, with D tentatively TRBD1 (6 bases). Trimming removed 3 bases from V and 5 bases from J, with 12 bases in between. The germline CDR1 and CDR2 sequences are MNHNS and SASEGT. This CDR3 comprises 14 residues. CDR3 in amino acids: CASSDRGSRDTQYF. The DNA of the CDR3 is TGTGCCAGCAGTGACAGGGGATCGAGAGATACGCAGTATTTT.

The CDR3 here is CASSYLGANVLTF. In nucleotides, the CDR3 is TGTGCCAGCAGCTATCTCGGGGCCAACGTCCTGACTTTC. The rearrangement links TRBV5-4 to TRBJ2-6; D ambiguous. The ends were cut back, 3 bases at V and 4 bases at J, with 5 bases in the middle. Germline V gene lookup returns CDR1 SGHNT and CDR2 YYREEE (reference sequence). The length of the CDR3 is 13 residues.

This chain connects TRBV29-1 to TRBJ2-3, with 8 positions matching TRBD2. V dropped 8 bases and J dropped 3; count of bases not matched to a gene: 7. In germline, CDR1 is SQVTM, CDR2 ANQGSEA. This CDR3 contains 13 residues. As DNA, the CDR3 is TGCAGCTCCCGAGCGGGAGTGACAGATACGCAGTATTTT. It specifies CSSRAGVTDTQYF.

The gene calls are TRBV5-1 and TRBJ2-7; 7 nucleotides match TRBD1. The CDR3 has 14 amino acids. V was clipped by 0 bases and J by 6 bases; unmatched bases: 6. CDR1 SGHRS and CDR2 YFSETQ come from the germline V gene. For the CDR3, the DNA is TGCGCCAGCAGCTTGGGACAGGGAACTGGCGAGCAGTACTTC. Protein: CASSLGQGTGEQYF.

This chain links TRBV7-9 with TRBJ1-1; 9 bases agree with TRBD1. Trimming at V came to 4 bases and at J to 5 bases, leaving 11 bases not matched to a gene. The V gene's germline CDR1 is SEHNR and CDR2 FQNEAQ (reference sequence). This CDR3 is built from 16 residues. The CDR3 region is CASSSRTGEFKTEAFF. The CDR3 region has the DNA TGTGCCAGCAGCTCCCGGACAGGGGAATTTAAGACTGAAGCTTTCTTT.

The chain joins TRBV7-9 to TRBJ2-1; 12 bases match TRBD2. After removal of 5 bases from V and 0 bases from J, the junction contained 5 bases not matched to a gene. Germline V gene sequence: CDR1 SEHNR, CDR2 FQNEAQ (reference sequence). This CDR3 contains 17 residues. CDR3 DNA sequence: TGTGCCAGCAGCCCCCCTAGCGGGAGGGCCTCCTACAATGAGCAGTTCTTC. Translating gives CASSPPSGRASYNEQFF.

The chain is built from TRBV5-1 and TRBJ2-5; TRBD1 aligns across 7 bases. Germline V gene data show CDR1 as SGHRS and CDR2 as YFSETQ. The V gene end was trimmed by 0 bases and the J gene end by 5 bases; junction bases not matched to a gene: 7. The CDR3 loop spans 15 amino acids. CDR3 sequence reads: CASSLVWTGGETQYF. The CDR3 bases are TGCGCCAGCAGCTTGGTTTGGACAGGCGGGGAGACCCAGTACTTC.

The chain combines TRBV27 with TRBJ2-2; 8 bases are a match to TRBD1. This CDR3 contains 16 residues. V lost 4 bases, J lost 7 bases, and 11 bases stayed unmatched. The germline V gene has CDR1 MNHEY and CDR2 SMNVEV (reference sequence). For the CDR3, the DNA is TGTGCCAGCAGTTGGCTCAGGGGGCTTCAAGACGGGGAGCTGTTTTTT. Translating it yields CASSWLRGLQDGELFF.

This sequence joins TRBV6-4 and TRBJ1-1; 8 bases agree with TRBD1. J gave up 4 bases and V 2 bases, and 9 bases lay outside the gene matches. The CDR3 is 16 amino acids. Germline CDR1 MRHNA, CDR2 SNTAGT. CDR3 sequence reads: CASSDPRQGMGTEAFF. CDR3 in DNA: TGTGCCAGCAGTGACCCCAGACAGGGGATGGGCACTGAAGCTTTCTTT.

The sample holds a few counts of this clonotype. The DNA for the CDR3 is TGCGCCAGCAGTGGGACTAGCGGGTCCTACGAGCAGTACTTC. It specifies CASSGTSGSYEQYF. The chain is built from TRBV10-1 and TRBJ2-7; TRBD2 matches 11 bases. Germline V lookup: CDR1 WNHNN, CDR2 SYGVQD (reference sequence). The ends lost 4 bases at V and 1 base at J; junction bases unmatched: 0. CDR3 size: 14 residues.

V and J are TRBV5-1 and TRBJ2-7, with 7 positions matching TRBD1. This CDR3 is 15 amino acids long. The germline CDR1 and CDR2 sequences are SGHRS and YFSETQ. The junction had 9 bases not matched to a gene; V was cut back by 4 bases and J by 2 bases. CDR3 DNA sequence: TGCGCCAGCAGCACTAACGCCGGGACAGCCTACGAGCAGTACTTC. Its protein product is CASSTNAGTAYEQYF. Drawing the rest from reference TRBV5-1 and TRBJ2-7, the complete variable domain is KAGVTQTPRYLIKTRGQQVTLSCSPISGHRSVSWYQQTPGQGLQFLFEYFSETQRNKGNFPGRFSGRQFSNSRSEMNVSTLELGDSALYLCASSTNAGTAYEQYFGPGTRLTVT.